A single TCR beta chain is shown here with its context. Its antigen is undetermined. This sample is drawn from a study of T cell responses to AZD1222 COVID-19 vaccine. The study, taken as a whole, reports: Two AZD1222 doses significantly raised spike-specific TCR breadth and depth over controls.

The CDR3 is 17 amino acids. The J segment lost 2 bases and the V segment lost 4 bases, leaving 12 bases of the junction unmatched. Germline V CDR1 and CDR2: KGHDR, SFDVKD. TCRdb's table, derived via immunoSEQ multiplex PCR, lists solely in-frame clones and lacks some. Here the sample spans around 140,000 clones, just under 95% being singletons. The specimen was peripheral blood, collected after recovery from COVID-19. The chain employs TRBV24-1 and TRBJ2-7, with TRBD2 identical over 8 bases. The origin of this receptor is an adult who had recovered from COVID-19. In nucleotides, the CDR3 is TGTGCCACCAGTGACAACAAACCGGGACTAGGCACCTACGAGCAGTACTTC. Amino acids: CATSDNKPGLGTYEQYF.